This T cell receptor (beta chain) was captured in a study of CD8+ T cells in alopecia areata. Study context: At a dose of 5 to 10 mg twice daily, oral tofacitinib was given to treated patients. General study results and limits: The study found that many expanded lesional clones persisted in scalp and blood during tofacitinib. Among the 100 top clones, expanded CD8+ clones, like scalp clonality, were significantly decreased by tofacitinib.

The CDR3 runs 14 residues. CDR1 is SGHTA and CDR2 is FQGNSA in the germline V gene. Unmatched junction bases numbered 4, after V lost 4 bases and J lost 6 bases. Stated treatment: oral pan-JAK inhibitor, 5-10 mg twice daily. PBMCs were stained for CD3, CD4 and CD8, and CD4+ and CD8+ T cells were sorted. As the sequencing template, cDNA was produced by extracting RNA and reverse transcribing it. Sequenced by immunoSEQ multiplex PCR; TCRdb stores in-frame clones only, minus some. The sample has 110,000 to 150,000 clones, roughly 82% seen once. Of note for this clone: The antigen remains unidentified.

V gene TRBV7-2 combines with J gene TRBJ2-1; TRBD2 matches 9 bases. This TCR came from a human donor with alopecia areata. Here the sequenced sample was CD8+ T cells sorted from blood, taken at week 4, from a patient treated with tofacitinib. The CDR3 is CASSWGLAPNEQFF. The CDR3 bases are TGTGCCAGCAGCTGGGGACTAGCACCCAATGAGCAGTTCTTC.